Included here is one TCR beta chain sequence, with context. Its specificity is not known. The data belong to a study of siplizumab effects on memory and regulatory T cells. Whole-study findings and limits: It was never confirmed that proliferating Tregs from siplizumab cultures were suppressive. It was not possible to assign a naive or memory phenotype to roughly 80-95% of proliferating CD4+ or CD8+ clones.

Per the germline V gene, CDR1 is SGDLS and CDR2 is YYNGEE. Trimming removed 2 bases from V and 2 bases from J, with 17 bases in between. The CDR3 covers 16 residues. The method was immunoSEQ multiplex PCR; TCRdb's version includes in-frame clones alone and lacks a portion of them. The table records approximately 56,000 clones, 95% to 98% of them present only once. The TCR originated in a human donor in good health. This chain uses TRBV9 with TRBJ2-7; possible D gene TRBD1, 5 bases. The specimen sequenced was naive CD8+ T cells sorted from blood. CDR3 coding DNA: TGTGCCAGCAGCGTCAGTGGTGGGGCCCTTCCCTACGAGCAGTACTTC. Its protein is CASSVSGGALPYEQYF.